The 21 T cell receptor beta chains reported below all come from one sample, sequenced in a study of response to subunit inactivated influenza vaccine. Via MiXCR, TCRdb re-called the RT-PCR reads, giving one row per CDR3 protein. The table lists 490,000 or so distinct CDR3 sequences, 7.6% of them singletons. The source was PBMCs from blood, collected 23 to 25 months after vaccination. These TCRs come from a man aged 50-75 years who received an inactivated influenza vaccine.

This clonotype was counted only a few times. The chain joins TRBV3-1 to TRBJ2-5, with D perhaps TRBD1 (6 bases). The V end lost 3 bases, the J end lost 4 bases, and 12 bases lay between the germline ends. Germline V gene lookup returns CDR1 LGHDT and CDR2 YNNKEL (reference sequence). The length of the CDR3 is 14 residues. This CDR3 is CASSQNTGPETQYF. For the CDR3, the DNA is TGTGCCAGCAGCCAGAATACAGGGCCAGAGACCCAGTACTTC.

The chain joins TRBV12-3 or TRBV12-4 to TRBJ2-1; 9 bases agree with TRBD1. This CDR3 region has 15 residues. The junction had 6 bases not matched to a gene; V was cut back by 6 bases and J by 3 bases. DNA of the CDR3: TGTGCCAGCAGCTACAGGGGGCACGGCTACAATGAGCAGTTCTTC. Translation: CASSYRGHGYNEQFF.

In this sample, this clonotype turned up a few times. The chain combines TRBV3-1 with TRBJ2-7, with D possibly matching TRBD1 (6 bases). Germline V gives CDR1 LGHDT, CDR2 YNNKEL (reference sequence). The V end lost 4 bases, the J end lost 7 bases, and 20 bases lay between the germline ends. This CDR3 has 15 amino acids. The chain's CDR3 is CASSRSLQGRGEQYF. CDR3 nucleotide sequence: TGTGCCAGCAGCCGTAGCCTACAGGGAAGAGGAGAGCAGTACTTC.

This clonotype was recorded many times. The CDR3 region is CASSRGQSNYGYTF. In DNA form, the CDR3 reads TGTGCCAGCAGCCGAGGACAGTCTAACTATGGCTACACCTTC. J is TRBJ1-2 and V is TRBV7-2; D perhaps matches TRBD1 (6 bases). The CDR3 spans 14 residues. In germline, CDR1 is SGHTA, CDR2 FQGNSA. V lost 5 bases to trimming and J lost 0 bases, with 10 bases between them.

This clonotype was seen ten or more times. The chain carries TRBV5-1 and TRBJ1-2, with D perhaps matching TRBD1 (5 bases). This CDR3 region has 16 residues. V was clipped by 0 bases and J by 0 bases, with 12 bases between them. In germline, CDR1 is SGHRS, CDR2 YFSETQ. The CDR3 coding sequence is TGCGCCAGCAGCTTGGTTGGGACGCCGGCTAACTATGGCTACACCTTC. Translating gives CASSLVGTPANYGYTF.

The sample holds a few counts of this clonotype. This chain connects TRBV10-1 to TRBJ2-7; the D gene is possibly TRBD1 (5 bases). CDR1 is WNHNN and CDR2 is SYGVQD in the germline V gene (reference sequence). The CDR3 sequence is 14 residues long. Deletions cut 3 bases from V and 12 bases from J, with 21 bases between. CDR3 in DNA: TGCGCCAGCAGTGAAAAACAGGATAAACTCGCGTTGTACTTC. It encodes CASSEKQDKLALYF.

This clonotype has just a few counts. The V call is TRBV3-1, the J call TRBJ1-3; possibly TRBD1 for D (5 bases). The V end lost 4 bases, the J end lost 4 bases, and 20 bases lay between the germline ends. The CDR3 runs 17 residues. CDR1 LGHDT and CDR2 YNNKEL come from the germline V gene (reference sequence). The CDR3 is CASSPYRGQSTGNTIYF. The CDR3 nucleotides are TGTGCCAGCAGCCCCTACCGGGGCCAGTCGACCGGAAACACCATATATTTT.

In this sample, this clonotype turned up many times. The chain combines TRBV4-1 with TRBJ1-1; D gene unclear. The CDR3 totals 14 residues. CDR1 is MGHRA, CDR2 YSYEKL, per germline. V was clipped by 0 bases and J by 4 bases, with 9 bases between them. The DNA for the CDR3 is TGCGCCAGCAGCCAAGATCTGGTGGGCACTGAAGCTTTCTTT. Translated, it gives CASSQDLVGTEAFF.

The chain is built from TRBV28 and TRBJ2-3, with a possible D match to TRBD2 (5 bases). CDR3 length equals 13 residues. The germline CDR1 and CDR2 sequences are MDHEN and SYDVKM. Trimming removed 2 bases at V and 4 bases at J, with 7 bases between. CDR3 nucleotides: TGTGCCAGCAGTTTAAGCGGACCAGATACGCAGTATTTT. Amino acid sequence: CASSLSGPDTQYF.

The rearrangement links TRBV20-1 to TRBJ2-1; D uncertain. The germline V gene encodes CDR1 DFQATT and CDR2 SNEGSKA (reference sequence). The CDR3 sequence is 12 residues long. V dropped 6 bases and J dropped 0 bases, with 6 bases sitting between them. The CDR3 bases are TGCAGTGCACGACGCTCCTACAATGAGCAGTTCTTC. Translation gives CSARRSYNEQFF.

At least ten counts were recorded for this clonotype. The chain combines TRBV12-3 or TRBV12-4 with TRBJ1-4; 7 bases map to TRBD1. V was clipped by 6 bases and J by 8 bases; unmatched bases: 9. The CDR3 has 14 residues. CDR3 nucleotide sequence: TGTGCCAGCAGCCCGACAGGGCCGGGGGAAAAACTGTTTTTT. As protein: CASSPTGPGEKLFF.

V gene TRBV11-2 combines with J gene TRBJ2-7, with D tentatively TRBD1 or TRBD2 (6 bases each). V gave up 3 bases and J gave up 6 bases, with 12 bases separating them. The germline V gene encodes CDR1 SGHAT and CDR2 FQNNGV. This CDR3 contains 13 residues. DNA for the CDR3: TGTGCCAGCAGCTTTGGGGGGCCGATCGAGCAGTACTTC. Translation: CASSFGGPIEQYF. Using reference TRBV11-2 and TRBJ2-7 for the parts outside the CDR3, the full variable domain is EAGVAQSPRYKIIEKRQSVAFWCNPISGHATLYWYQQILGQGPKLLIQFQNNGVVDDSQLPKDRFSAERLKGVDSTLKIQPAKLEDSAVYLCASSFGGPIEQYFGPGTRLTVT.

This chain joins TRBV27 and TRBJ1-5, with 10 positions matching TRBD1. Unmatched junction bases numbered 9, after V lost 2 bases and J lost 2 bases. Germline assignment: CDR1 MNHEY and CDR2 SMNVEV (reference sequence). This CDR3 region has 18 residues. The DNA of the CDR3 is TGTGCCAGCAGTTTAATGGGGGGACAGGGGCCAGGCAATCAGCCCCAGCATTTT. Translating gives CASSLMGGQGPGNQPQHF.

Only a few counts were recorded for this clonotype. V and J are TRBV6-1 and TRBJ1-5; D gene uncertain. Trimming shortened V by 5 bases and J by 0 bases, and 11 bases separated the two germline ends. Germline V gene lookup returns CDR1 MNHNS and CDR2 SASEGT. The CDR3 runs to 15 residues. CDR3 sequence (DNA): TGTGCCAGCAGTCCTACGAAAACTAGCAATCAGCCCCAGCATTTT. The encoded protein is CASSPTKTSNQPQHF.

The V call is TRBV9, the J call TRBJ2-7; D ambiguous. The CDR3 loop spans 12 amino acids. Between the trimmed V and J ends, which lost 0 bases and 3 bases, there was a span of 4 bases. The germline V gene encodes CDR1 SGDLS and CDR2 YYNGEE. CDR3 in DNA: TGTGCCAGCAGCGTAGATAACTACGAGCAGTACTTC. It codes for CASSVDNYEQYF.

This clonotype was seen repeatedly, ten times or more. The chain has TRBV12-3 or TRBV12-4 and TRBJ2-7; D perhaps matches TRBD1 (5 bases). V dropped 3 bases and J dropped 2 bases, with 11 bases sitting between them. The CDR3 covers 14 residues. The CDR3 DNA follows: TGTGCCAGCAGTTTGTACCAGGGTCCCTACGAGCAGTACTTC. Residues: CASSLYQGPYEQYF.

This chain links TRBV20-1 with TRBJ2-1; no clear D. CDR1 and CDR2 from the germline V gene are DFQATT and SNEGSKA (reference sequence). This CDR3 is built from 16 residues. Trimming shortened V by 1 base and J by 0 bases, and 13 bases separated the two germline ends. CDR3 sequence reads: CSARGLSAVSYNEQFF. CDR3 coding DNA: TGCAGTGCTAGAGGCCTATCGGCGGTCTCCTACAATGAGCAGTTCTTC.

The chain joins TRBV20-1 to TRBJ1-1, with D tentatively TRBD1 (5 bases). This CDR3 has 16 amino acids. Germline CDR1 reads DFQATT; CDR2 reads SNEGSKA (reference sequence). The germline V and J ends were trimmed by 0 bases and 1 base, with 15 bases remaining between them. CDR3 region: CSARDPAGRPNTEAFF. In DNA, the CDR3 is TGCAGTGCTAGAGACCCGGCGGGACGGCCGAACACTGAAGCTTTCTTT.

CDR3 sequence reads: CASSPDRGGGAQYF. CDR3 in DNA: TGTGCCAGCTCACCCGACAGAGGGGGAGGTGCGCAGTATTTT. V and J are TRBV18 and TRBJ2-3, with D perhaps assigned TRBD1 or TRBD2 (6 bases each). Germline loops: CDR1 KGHSH, CDR2 LQKENI. V gave up 3 bases and J gave up 10 bases, with 17 bases separating them. The CDR3 is 14 amino acids.

This clonotype came up a few times. The chain employs TRBV20-1 and TRBJ1-5, with 7 bases lining up with TRBD1. Trimming at V came to 7 bases and at J to 4 bases, leaving 4 bases not matched to a gene. Germline lookup yields CDR1 DFQATT and CDR2 SNEGSKA (reference sequence). The CDR3 loop spans 12 amino acids. The DNA for the CDR3 is TGCAGTGGAGCAGGGGGTAATCAGCCCCAGCATTTT. Translating it yields CSGAGGNQPQHF.

This clonotype was counted between two and nine times. The V and J genes are TRBV7-6 and TRBJ2-7; D may correspond to TRBD1 or TRBD2 (6 bases each). The germline gives CDR1 SGHVS, CDR2 FNYEAQ. The germline V and J ends were trimmed by 5 bases and 7 bases, with 21 bases remaining between them. The CDR3 consists of 15 residues. The CDR3 DNA sequence: TGTGCCAGCAGCGTATCACCTCGAGAGGGGGGAGAGCAGTACTTC. Translating gives CASSVSPREGGEQYF. The variable domain in full, with the rest retrieved from reference TRBV7-6 and TRBJ2-7, is GAGVSQSPRYKVTKRGQDVALRCDPISGHVSLYWYRQALGQGPEFLTYFNYEAQQDKSGLPNDRFSAERPEGSISTLTIQRTEQRDSAMYRCASSVSPREGGEQYFGPGTRLTVT.